This T cell receptor beta chain was sequenced in a study of cytomegalovirus exposure and HLA in healthy donors. This clone was detected once. The CDR3 is 15 residues long. The germline V gene has CDR1 MNHEY and CDR2 SMNVEV (reference sequence). Germline trimming cut 6 bases from V and 8 bases from J; bases unmatched to any gene: 11. PCR used 60 Vbeta primers and 13 Jbeta primers. Clones were read by immunoSEQ multiplex PCR, and TCRdb kept only the in-frame ones, dropping some. The sample holds approximately 120,000 clones, over 75% seen once. The chain recombines TRBV27 with TRBJ2-2; 8 nucleotides match TRBD2. The source material was PBMCs. The clonotype comes from a man in his forties or fifties in good health and CMV-seronegative. CDR3 sequence reads: CASRASGTSPGELFF. In DNA form, the CDR3 reads TGTGCCAGCAGAGCCTCCGGGACTAGTCCTGGGGAGCTGTTTTTT.